Below, 17 T cell receptor beta chains from the same sample are listed, as sequenced in a study of graft-versus-host responses after intestinal transplantation. Antigens for these TCRs are unknown. Sequencing used immunoSEQ multiplex PCR; TCRdb keeps in-frame clones, though not all of them. The sample records 45,000 to 60,000 clones, nearly 95% being singletons. Here the sequenced sample was unstimulated CD4+ T cells sorted from spleen or lymph node cells, taken before transplant. The receptors derive from a human donor who was the organ donor for an intestinal transplant.

This clone was counted only a few times. The chain uses TRBV6-1 and TRBJ2-7, with 7 bases identical to TRBD2. The trim removed 0 bases at V and 5 bases at J, leaving 10 bases unmatched. This CDR3 has 16 residues. The germline gives CDR1 MNHNS, CDR2 SASEGT. CDR3 DNA sequence: TGTGCCAGCAGTGAAGCATTCGCGGGAGTCCCCCACGAGCAGTACTTC. This translates into CASSEAFAGVPHEQYF.

This clone has more than one count but fewer than ten. The chain carries TRBV5-5 and TRBJ1-5, with D possibly being TRBD1 (5 bases). The germline V gene encodes CDR1 SGHKS and CDR2 YYEKEE (reference sequence). This CDR3 has 13 residues. Trimming cost V 1 base and J 5 bases, with 7 bases left between them. In DNA, the CDR3 is TGTGCCAGCAGCTTGACAGGAGATCAGCCCCAGCATTTT. Encoded protein: CASSLTGDQPQHF. Together with reference TRBV5-5 and TRBJ1-5, the CDR3 gives the full variable domain: DAGVTQSPTHLIKTRGQQVTLRCSPISGHKSVSWYQQVLGQGPQFIFQYYEKEERGRGNFPDRFSARQFPNYSSELNVNALLLGDSALYLCASSLTGDQPQHFGDGTRLSIL.

The chain couples TRBV19 to TRBJ1-1; D is unresolved. V lost 7 bases and J 1 base, leaving 25 bases between the germline ends. Germline V lookup: CDR1 LNHDA, CDR2 SQIVND (reference sequence). The CDR3 is 18 residues long. CDR3 sequence: CASTSGFRFGSTNTEAFF. CDR3 nucleotides: TGTGCCAGTACGTCCGGGTTCAGGTTCGGGTCCACGAACACTGAAGCTTTCTTT.

This sequence joins TRBV21-1 and TRBJ2-3; the tabulated D call, TRBD2, remains unverified against the DNA. TRBV21-1 is labeled a pseudogene. The CDR3 sequence is 21 residues long. The CDR3 coding sequence is TGTGCCAGCAGCAAAAGTGGGAGGGGTAGACTAGCGGGAGTAGAGACAGATACGCAGTATTTT. Amino acids: CASSKSGRGRLAGVETDTQYF.

The rearrangement links TRBV10-3 to TRBJ2-1, with 7 bases fitting TRBD1. In germline, CDR1 is ENHRY, CDR2 SYGVKD. The CDR3 has 16 amino acids. Germline trimming cut 6 bases from V and 5 bases from J; bases unmatched to any gene: 13. The CDR3 sequence is CAISPGTEPRDNEQFF. CDR3 in DNA: TGTGCCATCAGCCCCGGGACAGAGCCTAGGGACAATGAGCAGTTCTTC.

The CDR3 here is CASRQGDLSNQPQHF. Here the CDR3 DNA reads TGTGCCAGCAGACAGGGGGACTTGAGCAATCAGCCCCAGCATTTT. This sequence joins TRBV28 and TRBJ1-5; 8 nucleotides agree with TRBD1. The germline CDR1 and CDR2 sequences are MDHEN and SYDVKM. The trim removed 6 bases at V and 1 base at J, leaving 5 bases unmatched. This CDR3 is 15 amino acids long.

On this clone itself: The same CDR3 arises from other DNA sequences in this sample as well. This rearrangement joins TRBV6-5 to TRBJ2-7; 8 positions agree with TRBD1. Germline CDR1 reads MNHEY; CDR2 reads SVGAGI. The J segment lost 6 bases and the V segment lost 8 bases, leaving 12 bases of the junction unmatched. The CDR3 runs 14 residues. Here the CDR3 reads CASFGQGAGGEQYF. The CDR3 nucleotides are TGTGCCAGCTTCGGTCAGGGGGCTGGGGGCGAGCAGTACTTC.

The chain has TRBV11-2 and TRBJ2-3; TRBD2 matches 14 bases. J gave up 7 bases and V 3 bases, and 9 bases lay outside the gene matches. The germline V gene encodes CDR1 SGHAT and CDR2 FQNNGV. CDR3 length equals 17 residues. The CDR3 DNA reads as TGTGCCAGCAGCTTGGGACTAGCGGGAGCGGAAGAAAATACGCAGTATTTT. Its protein is CASSLGLAGAEENTQYF.

The J gene is TRBJ1-1, the V gene TRBV4-1; 7 bases fit TRBD1. Germline CDR1 and CDR2: MGHRA and YSYEKL. This CDR3 is 14 amino acids long. With 4 bases clipped from V and 0 bases from J, the junction kept 2 bases outside the gene matches. The CDR3 bases are TGCGCCAGCAGCCTGGGACAGCTGAACACTGAAGCTTTCTTT. Translation gives CASSLGQLNTEAFF.

V gene TRBV27 combines with J gene TRBJ1-2; TRBD1 matches at 9 bases. This CDR3 is 16 amino acids long. Germline V gene sequence: CDR1 MNHEY, CDR2 SMNVEV (reference sequence). J lost 8 bases, V lost 2 bases, and 12 bases had no gene match. DNA for the CDR3: TGTGCCAGCAGTTTAAACCTTGGGACAGGGACTGGCGGCTACACCTTC. Translated: CASSLNLGTGTGGYTF.

This chain connects TRBV5-5 to TRBJ1-5, with TRBD1 matching over 7 bases. CDR3 length: 16 amino acids. V was pared by 2 bases and J by 5 bases, with 10 bases of the junction left unmatched. CDR1 SGHKS and CDR2 YYEKEE come from the germline V gene (reference sequence). The CDR3 DNA follows: TGTGCCAGCAGCTTTCTTGGACAGGCGGAGGATCAGCCCCAGCATTTT. Translation: CASSFLGQAEDQPQHF.

The chain combines TRBV7-2 with TRBJ2-7; TRBD2 aligns across 8 bases. The CDR3 spans 13 residues. Germline values: CDR1 SGHTA, CDR2 FQGNSA. After removal of 6 bases from V and 3 bases from J, the junction contained 4 bases not matched to a gene. The CDR3 sequence is CASRLAGGYEQYF. The CDR3 DNA reads as TGTGCCAGCAGGCTAGCGGGTGGCTACGAGCAGTACTTC.

The DNA for the CDR3 is TGTGCCAGCAGCGTAGACAGGCCGAATTCACCCCTCCACTTT. This encodes CASSVDRPNSPLHF. The J gene is TRBJ1-6, the V gene TRBV9, with TRBD1 as a possible D gene (5 bases). Germline CDR1 reads SGDLS; CDR2 reads YYNGEE. Trimming removed 0 bases from V and 7 bases from J, with 8 bases in between. The CDR3 spans 14 residues.

The J gene is TRBJ2-1, the V gene TRBV27; perhaps D is TRBD1 or TRBD2 (5 bases each). From germline, CDR1 is MNHEY and CDR2 SMNVEV (reference sequence). The CDR3 contains 15 residues. The V end was cut by 4 bases, the J end by 6 bases, with 16 bases between. In DNA form, the CDR3 reads TGTGCCAGCAGTTCCGGGACCCGTGCCATCAATGAGCAGTTCTTC. Protein: CASSSGTRAINEQFF.

This clone was counted a few times. The rearrangement joins TRBV5-1 to TRBJ1-4; 8 nucleotides match TRBD1. The CDR3 length is 15 residues. CDR1 and CDR2 (germline): SGHRS, YFSETQ. V was pared by 4 bases and J by 13 bases, with 15 bases of the junction left unmatched. The CDR3 loop is CASSPGTGQTKGLFF. Here the CDR3 DNA reads TGCGCCAGCAGCCCCGGGACAGGACAGACGAAAGGACTGTTTTTT.

CDR3 loop: CASSLAGSGRAAYEQYF. The CDR3 coding sequence is TGTGCCAGCAGCTTAGCGGGGAGCGGGAGGGCCGCATACGAGCAGTACTTC. The chain carries TRBV7-9 and TRBJ2-7; 10 nucleotides align to TRBD2. Losses at the gene ends were 0 bases for V and 4 bases for J; bases not matched to a gene: 9. CDR3 length: 17 residues. Germline V gives CDR1 SEHNR, CDR2 FQNEAQ (reference sequence).

This clone appeared once. V gene TRBV4-1 combines with J gene TRBJ2-7; perhaps TRBD2 as D (6 bases). CDR1 and CDR2 (germline): MGHRA, YSYEKL. V was trimmed by 1 base and J by 0 bases, leaving 10 bases between them. The CDR3 has 15 residues. In DNA form, the CDR3 reads TGCGCCAGCAGCCAAGGGGGACTGAGCTCCTACGAGCAGTACTTC. This encodes CASSQGGLSSYEQYF.